This TCR beta chain was identified during a study of blood T cell repertoires in COVID-19. As handled by the study authors: From reference gene primer amplification, estimates of nucleated cell counts were derived. TCRdb's table, derived via immunoSEQ multiplex PCR, lists solely in-frame clones and lacks some. The V and J calls and clone size are taken from that table; D and trimming were inferred from the DNA. The table records 15,000 to 20,000 clones, around 90% of them present only once. V was cut by 6 bases and J by 1 base, with 6 bases left in between. CDR3 length: 12 amino acids. The rearrangement uses TRBV12-3 or TRBV12-4 and TRBJ1-1; D is unresolved. The sequenced sample consisted of peripheral blood. The clonotype was recovered from a human donor in a cohort sampled during active COVID-19. Here the CDR3 reads CASSRENTEAFF. The CDR3 nucleotides are TGTGCCAGCAGCCGCGAGAACACTGAAGCTTTCTTT.